This T cell receptor (beta chain) is from a study of T cell responses to AZD1222 COVID-19 vaccine. Findings and caveats of the study: The sample set comprised mostly white British donors with more females, and clonal diversity was possibly underestimated. CD4 TCRs associated with vaccination spanned spike, dominating at 160-218 and 743-854.

Repertoires were generated with immunoSEQ multiplex PCR, while TCRdb's copy carries only in-frame clones and drops some. The sample has roughly 150,000 clones, roughly 88% seen once. Regarding this clone: Its antigen is still unknown.

Sample: peripheral blood, taken on day 0 of AZD1222 vaccination. This TCR was recovered from an adult in good health.

The CDR3 sequence is CATSTPGGSYEQYF. The CDR3 DNA sequence: TGTGCCACCAGCACTCCGGGAGGGTCCTACGAGCAGTACTTC. This chain connects TRBV15 to TRBJ2-7; 8 bases align to TRBD2. The CDR3 is made up of 14 amino acids. CDR1 and CDR2 (germline): LNHNV, YYDKDF (reference sequence). V dropped 4 bases and J dropped 1; count of bases not matched to a gene: 3.